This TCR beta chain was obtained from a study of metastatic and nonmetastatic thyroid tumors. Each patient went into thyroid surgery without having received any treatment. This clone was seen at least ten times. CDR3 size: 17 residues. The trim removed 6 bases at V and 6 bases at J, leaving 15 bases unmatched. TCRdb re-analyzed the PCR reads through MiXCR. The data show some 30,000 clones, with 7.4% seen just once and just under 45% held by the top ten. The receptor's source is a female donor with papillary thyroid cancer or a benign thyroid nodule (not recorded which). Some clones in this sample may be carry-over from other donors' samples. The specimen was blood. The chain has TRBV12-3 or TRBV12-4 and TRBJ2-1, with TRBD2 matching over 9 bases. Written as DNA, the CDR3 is TGTGCCAGCAGGGATACCTCTAGCGGGGACCTAACCAATGAGCAGTTCTTC. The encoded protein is CASRDTSSGDLTNEQFF.